This TCR beta chain originates from a study of graft-versus-host responses after intestinal transplantation. About the research overall: Each transplant was multivisceral, liver-intestinal, or isolated intestinal. Anti-thymocyte globulin induction was given to all recipients, followed by tacrolimus and steroids for around 3 years.

Germline lookup yields CDR1 LNHDA and CDR2 SQIVND (reference sequence). Trimming stripped 2 bases from V and 4 bases from J, with 8 bases between. The CDR3 has 13 amino acids. Study-level points and caveats: Researchers found peak circulating GvH clone levels linked to early post-transplant HvG declines.

Clones were read by immunoSEQ multiplex PCR, and TCRdb kept only the in-frame ones, dropping some. Here the sample spans fewer than 90,000 clones, about 94% being singletons. About this clone: Its antigen is unknown.

This TCR came from a human donor who was the organ donor for an intestinal transplant. The J gene is TRBJ1-1, the V gene TRBV19; TRBD1 might be the D (6 bases). The specimen was unstimulated CD4+ T cells sorted from spleen or lymph node cells, collected before transplant. CDR3 nucleotide sequence: TGTGCCAGTAGTATATCCAGGGGCACTGAAGCTTTCTTT. It is translated as CASSISRGTEAFF.